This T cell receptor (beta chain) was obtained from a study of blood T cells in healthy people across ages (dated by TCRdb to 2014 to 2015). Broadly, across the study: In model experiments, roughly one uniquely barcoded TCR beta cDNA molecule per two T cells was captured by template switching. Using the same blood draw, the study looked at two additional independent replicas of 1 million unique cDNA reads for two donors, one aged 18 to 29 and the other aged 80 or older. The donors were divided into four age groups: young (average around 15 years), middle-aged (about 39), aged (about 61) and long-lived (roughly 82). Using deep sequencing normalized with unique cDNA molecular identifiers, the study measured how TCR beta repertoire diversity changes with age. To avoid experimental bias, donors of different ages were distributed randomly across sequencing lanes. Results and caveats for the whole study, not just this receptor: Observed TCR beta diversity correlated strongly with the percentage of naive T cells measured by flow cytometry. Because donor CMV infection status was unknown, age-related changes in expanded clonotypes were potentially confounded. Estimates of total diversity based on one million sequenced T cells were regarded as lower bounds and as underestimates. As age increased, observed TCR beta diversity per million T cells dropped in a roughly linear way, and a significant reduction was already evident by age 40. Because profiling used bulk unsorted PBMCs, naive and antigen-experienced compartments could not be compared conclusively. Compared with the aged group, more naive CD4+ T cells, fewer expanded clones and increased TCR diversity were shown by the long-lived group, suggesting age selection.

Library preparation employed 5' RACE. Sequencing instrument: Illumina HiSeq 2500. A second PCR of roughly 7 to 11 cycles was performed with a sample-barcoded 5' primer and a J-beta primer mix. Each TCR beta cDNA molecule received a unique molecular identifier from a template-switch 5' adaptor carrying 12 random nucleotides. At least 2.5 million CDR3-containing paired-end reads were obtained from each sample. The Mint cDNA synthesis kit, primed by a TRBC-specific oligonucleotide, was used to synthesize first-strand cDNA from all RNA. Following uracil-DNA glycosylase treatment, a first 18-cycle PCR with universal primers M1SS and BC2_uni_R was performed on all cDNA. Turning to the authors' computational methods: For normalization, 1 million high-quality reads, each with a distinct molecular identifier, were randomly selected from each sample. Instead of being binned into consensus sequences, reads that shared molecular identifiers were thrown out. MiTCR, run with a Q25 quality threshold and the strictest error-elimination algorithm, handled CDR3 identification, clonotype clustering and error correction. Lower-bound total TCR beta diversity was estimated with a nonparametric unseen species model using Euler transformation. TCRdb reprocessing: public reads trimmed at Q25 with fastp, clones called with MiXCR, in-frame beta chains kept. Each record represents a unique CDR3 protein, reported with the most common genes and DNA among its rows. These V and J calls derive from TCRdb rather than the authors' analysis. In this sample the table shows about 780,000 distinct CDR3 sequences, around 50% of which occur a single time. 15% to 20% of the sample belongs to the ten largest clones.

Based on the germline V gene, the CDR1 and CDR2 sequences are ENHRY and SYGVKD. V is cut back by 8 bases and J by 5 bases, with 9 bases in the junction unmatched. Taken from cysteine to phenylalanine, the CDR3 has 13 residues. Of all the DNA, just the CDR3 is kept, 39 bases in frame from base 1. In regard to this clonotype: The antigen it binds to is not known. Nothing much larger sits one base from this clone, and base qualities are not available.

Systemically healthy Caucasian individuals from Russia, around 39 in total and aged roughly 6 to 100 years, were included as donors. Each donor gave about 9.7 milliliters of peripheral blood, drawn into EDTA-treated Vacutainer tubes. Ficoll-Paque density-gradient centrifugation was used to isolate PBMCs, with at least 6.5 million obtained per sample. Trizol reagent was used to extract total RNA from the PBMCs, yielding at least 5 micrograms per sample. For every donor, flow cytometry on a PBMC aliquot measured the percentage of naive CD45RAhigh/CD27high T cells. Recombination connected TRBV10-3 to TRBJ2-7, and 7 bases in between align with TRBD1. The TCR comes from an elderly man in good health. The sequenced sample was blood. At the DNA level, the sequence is TGTGCCATCCTGTCCGACAGGGACCACGAGCAGTACTTC. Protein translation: CAILSDRDHEQYF.